This entry describes one T cell receptor (beta chain). Its antigen is not identified. Trimming shortened V by 6 bases and J by 13 bases, and 13 bases separated the two germline ends. Germline V CDR1 and CDR2: MNHEY, SMNVEV (reference sequence). The CDR3 is 12 residues long. This record belongs to a study of cytomegalovirus exposure and HLA in healthy donors. Study-wide results and caveats: A later analysis reported that several of the most significant clusters appeared to be linked to common viral pathogens, among them Epstein-Barr virus. Based on reports, TCR beta sequences accurately predicted HLA-A and HLA-B alleles for most subjects. As a later analysis revealed, most CMV-associated TCR beta chains appeared HLA-restricted. Rarity characterized most TCR sequences, yet some public TCRs appeared in many donors.

PCR used 60 Vbeta primers and 13 Jbeta primers. The assay was immunoSEQ multiplex PCR, and TCRdb's table has in-frame clones only and misses some. Counted here are 100,000 to 150,000 clones, around 74% occurring once; the ten biggest clones make up roughly 4%. This TCR came from a woman in her forties or fifties in good health and CMV-seropositive. The specimen was PBMCs. The rearrangement uses TRBV27 and TRBJ1-6, with D unresolved. The CDR3, as DNA: TGTGCCAGCAGACGAAACGGACTCCCCCTCCACTTT. Translating gives CASRRNGLPLHF.